This T cell receptor beta chain was identified in a study of Graves' ophthalmopathy and Graves' hyperthyroidism. CDR1 and CDR2 (germline): LGHNA, YNFKEQ. CDR3 length: 15 residues. Trimming cost V 0 bases and J 4 bases; bases outside gene matches: 5. Findings and caveats of the study: Blood also harbored most expanded thyroid clonotypes above 0.001 frequency. Using 13 signatures, a model distinguished ophthalmopathy from stable hyperthyroidism, reaching around 86% sensitivity and 70% to 83% specificity.

Moderate-to-severe activity, CAS at least 3, NOSPECS at least 4 and duration under 3 months characterized donors with ophthalmopathy. Isolation of PBMCs was performed using 9.5 to 10 ml of fresh peripheral blood. Beta-chain TCR CDR3 regions were amplified from RNA transcripts. Second-round multiplex PCR came after first-round RT-PCR with HTBI primers. TCRdb processed the multiplex PCR reads anew with MiXCR; each CDR3 protein has one entry. Of 650,000 to 900,000 distinct CDR3 sequences in the sample, 40% were seen once. As to this clonotype: Its cognate antigen is unknown.

The chain carries TRBV4-2 and TRBJ2-7; 8 bases are a match to TRBD2. Sequenced sample: peripheral blood. The origin of this receptor is an adult man with Graves' ophthalmopathy. Written as DNA, the CDR3 is TGTGCCAGCAGCCAAGAAAGCGGGAGTGGTTACGAGCAGTACTTC. This gives the protein CASSQESGSGYEQYF.